The 12 T cell receptor beta chains below come from one sample, sequenced in a study of blood T cell repertoires in COVID-19. TCRdb's copy holds only in-frame clones and misses some; the assay was immunoSEQ multiplex PCR. This sample has around 500,000 clones; 80% to 90% occur once, and the top ten carry approximately 3.2%. The sequenced material came from peripheral blood. Receptors were obtained from a human donor in a cohort sampled during active COVID-19.

V usage is TRBV19 and J usage is TRBJ1-4, with 9 bases fitting TRBD1. This CDR3 has 17 amino acids. With V trimmed by 7 bases and J by 2 bases, 11 bases remained unmatched. Looked up from germline, CDR1 is LNHDA and CDR2 is SQIVND (reference sequence). This CDR3 reads CASTDRGSPTTNEKLFF. The CDR3 region has the DNA TGTGCCAGTACTGACAGGGGGTCGCCCACTACTAATGAAAAACTGTTTTTT.

J is TRBJ1-2 and V is TRBV25-1, with D possibly matching TRBD1 (6 bases). The V and J ends lost 4 bases and 8 bases respectively, with 11 bases between them. The CDR3 extends over 12 amino acids. The germline gives CDR1 MGHDK, CDR2 SYGVNS. The CDR3 protein is CASSAHRVGYTF. The DNA for the CDR3 is TGTGCCAGCAGTGCCCACAGGGTAGGCTACACCTTC.

This clone was found a few times. V is TRBV5-5 and J is TRBJ1-6; 7 bases are shared with TRBD1. The CDR3 has 15 amino acids. J lost 7 bases, V lost 6 bases, and 10 bases had no gene match. Germline-derived CDR1 and CDR2 are SGHKS and YYEKEE (reference sequence). The CDR3 DNA follows: TGTGCCAGCACCAGACAGGGCCTCCTGAATTCACCCCTCCACTTT. This sequence encodes CASTRQGLLNSPLHF.

This clone was observed a single time. The chain recombines TRBV24-1 with TRBJ2-2, with 8 positions matching TRBD2. There are 14 residues in the CDR3. Trimming at V came to 6 bases and at J to 1 base, leaving 0 bases not matched to a gene. Germline V gene sequence: CDR1 KGHDR, CDR2 SFDVKD. DNA for the CDR3: TGTGCCACCAGTAGCGGGAGGAACACCGGGGAGCTGTTTTTT. This codes for CATSSGRNTGELFF.

The sample holds one count of this clone. This chain uses TRBV2 with TRBJ2-5; 8 positions agree with TRBD1. With V trimmed by 6 bases and J by 1 base, 7 bases remained unmatched. The CDR3 is 15 residues long. Germline V gene sequence: CDR1 SNHLY, CDR2 FYNNEI. The CDR3 here is CASSGDRTFQETQYF. The CDR3 coding sequence is TGTGCCAGCAGCGGGGACAGGACTTTCCAAGAGACCCAGTACTTC.

This clone was observed a few times. J is TRBJ2-7 and V is TRBV7-3; TRBD2 might be the D (6 bases). CDR3 length: 13 residues. The germline V and J ends were trimmed by 3 bases and 6 bases, with 12 bases remaining between them. CDR1 is SGHTA and CDR2 is FQGTGA in the germline V gene. The CDR3 DNA is TGTGCCAGCAGCTTTTCGGGAGCGGGCGAGCAGTACTTC. Translated, it gives CASSFSGAGEQYF.

V and J are TRBV10-3 and TRBJ2-7; 11 bases map to TRBD1. CDR1 and CDR2 (germline): ENHRY, SYGVKD. The ends lost 4 bases at V and 9 bases at J; junction bases unmatched: 5. The CDR3 is made up of 13 amino acids. In DNA form, the CDR3 reads TGTGCCATCAGTGGGGGACAGGGGGAAGTGCAGTACTTC. Protein: CAISGGQGEVQYF.

V gene TRBV6-5 combines with J gene TRBJ1-3, with 8 bases matching TRBD1. CDR1 and CDR2 from the germline V gene are MNHEY and SVGAGI. After removal of 6 bases from V and 4 bases from J, the junction contained 5 bases not matched to a gene. The CDR3 sequence is 14 residues long. The CDR3 spells CASSPGGRGNTIYF. CDR3 bases: TGTGCCAGCAGCCCAGGGGGCCGGGGAAACACCATATATTTT.

The CDR3 protein is CASSPRQGISGANVLTF. Written as DNA, the CDR3 is TGTGCCAGTAGTCCCCGACAGGGAATCTCTGGGGCCAACGTCCTGACTTTC. The genes are TRBV19 and TRBJ2-6, with TRBD1 matching 7 bases. This CDR3 is built from 17 residues. Trimming removed 5 bases from V and 0 bases from J; junction bases left unmatched: 7. The germline CDR1 and CDR2 sequences are LNHDA and SQIVND (reference sequence).

V gene TRBV9 combines with J gene TRBJ1-4; 9 bases fit TRBD1. Trimming removed 1 base from V and 6 bases from J; junction bases left unmatched: 1. The CDR3 is 14 residues long. Germline V CDR1 and CDR2: SGDLS, YYNGEE. CDR3 DNA sequence: TGTGCCAGCAGCGTAAGACAGGGGGATGAAAAACTGTTTTTT. It is translated as CASSVRQGDEKLFF.

The V call is TRBV5-5, the J call TRBJ2-1; 7 positions agree with TRBD2. This CDR3 spans 16 amino acids. Germline loops: CDR1 SGHKS, CDR2 YYEKEE (reference sequence). The ends lost 0 bases at V and 1 base at J; junction bases unmatched: 4. CDR3 amino acids: CASSLESGLSYNEQFF. The DNA of the CDR3 is TGTGCCAGCAGCTTGGAATCGGGACTATCCTACAATGAGCAGTTCTTC.

V is TRBV2 and J is TRBJ2-2; D is perhaps TRBD2 (6 bases). The CDR3 has 15 amino acids. Germline CDR1 reads SNHLY; CDR2 reads FYNNEI. Between the trimmed V and J ends, which lost 5 bases and 2 bases, there was a span of 12 bases. This CDR3 is CASSPGRPNTGELFF. The DNA of the CDR3 is TGTGCCAGCAGTCCGGGGAGGCCAAACACCGGGGAGCTGTTTTTT. Based on the CDR3 plus reference TRBV2 and TRBJ2-2, the full variable domain is EPEVTQTPSHQVTQMGQEVILRCVPISNHLYFYWYRQILGQKVEFLVSFYNNEISEKSEIFDDQFSVERPDGSNFTLKIRSTKLEDSAMYFCASSPGRPNTGELFFGEGSRLTVL.